The rows below give T cell receptor beta chains drawn from one sample of a study of regulatory T cells in long-lasting Graves disease. TCRdb ran MiXCR on the multiplex PCR reads and lists one entry per CDR3 protein. The table records roughly 500,000 distinct CDR3 sequences, around a fifth of them present only once. Sequenced material: peripheral blood mononuclear cells (PBMCs), taken when the disease was refractory, from a patient treated with antithyroid drugs. Receptors originate from a female donor with Graves disease. CDR3s leave out the opening cysteine and the closing phenylalanine or tryptophan. Clone size is shown for a subset of rows, as once, few, many or a class of expanded clone.

clone_size | j_call | v_call | cdr3_aa
few | TRBJ1-3 | TRBV27 | ASSPGVGTTIY
few | TRBJ1-1 | TRBV29-1 | SVEPLMNTEAF
. | TRBJ1-6 | TRBV9 | ASSPREGQPSSYNSPLH
many | TRBJ2-7 | TRBV11-3 | ASSTERDASYEQY
. | TRBJ1-4 | TRBV7-2 | ASSPRTGGATNEKLF
many | TRBJ1-2 | TRBV24-1 | ATSGLGVGYT
few | TRBJ1-5 | TRBV12-3/TRBV12-4 | ASKHSGGGNQPQH
many | TRBJ2-7 | TRBV11-2 | ASTSGGEQY
few | TRBJ2-7 | TRBV27 | ASSSDGTSGSYEQY
. | TRBJ2-2 | TRBV7-9 | ASSLGVGPPGTGELF
few | TRBJ2-4 | TRBV6-1 | ASSPRYKRRDKNIQY
few | TRBJ1-1 | TRBV20-1 | SARGKTFTEAF
many | TRBJ2-7 | TRBV7-2 | ASSLLVRNSYEQY
many | TRBJ2-7 | TRBV12-3/TRBV12-4 | ASSRSNEQY
. | TRBJ2-2 | TRBV4-2 | ASSHPLWRGVTGELF
few | TRBJ2-7 | TRBV14 | ASSHGRYEQY
many | TRBJ2-7 | TRBV7-2 | ASSRPGLNYEQY
many | TRBJ1-2 | TRBV7-9 | ASSLDRQSDYGYT
many | TRBJ1-5 | TRBV2 | ASTGTAHGQPQH
many | TRBJ1-6 | TRBV7-8 | ASSPEDRDNSPLH
many | TRBJ1-2 | TRBV12-3/TRBV12-4 | ASSFRGIYGYT
. | TRBJ2-1 | TRBV20-1 | SAGLAGGFDEQF
many | TRBJ1-4 | TRBV6-5 | ASSYRKGGDEKLF
. | TRBJ2-2 | TRBV12-5 | ASGRSPGTDLTGELF
many | TRBJ1-1 | TRBV7-2 | ASSGQLSTEAF
. | TRBJ2-2 | TRBV6-1 | ASSDFPRGRTGELF
many | TRBJ1-2 | TRBV29-1 | SVERDGYT
many | TRBJ1-1 | TRBV11-2 | ASSPPRGQNTEAF
. | TRBJ2-5 | TRBV7-9 | ASSLDFQETQY
few | TRBJ1-5 | TRBV29-1 | SVLFGASNQPQH
. | TRBJ2-3 | TRBV13 | ASSTGLAVETSTDTQY
few | TRBJ2-1 | TRBV2 | ASSVGLARYNEQF
. | TRBJ1-1 | TRBV6-5 | ASSLGAF
. | TRBJ1-4 | TRBV4-1 | ASSPGREVEKLF
many | TRBJ2-7 | TRBV7-8 | ASSFGGLTYEQY
. | TRBJ2-5 | TRBV2 | ASRGGQNQETQY
. | TRBJ1-2 | TRBV30 | AWSVMGGAYGYT
few | TRBJ1-1 | TRBV20-1 | SAPGRRSTEAF
many | TRBJ2-5 | TRBV20-1 | SARSGDGETQY
many | TRBJ2-5 | TRBV14 | ASSRRRLATQETQY
. | TRBJ1-3 | TRBV7-9 | ASSPTDRVPGNTIY
. | TRBJ2-7 | TRBV5-4 | ASSSRGRTYEQY
. | TRBJ1-4 | TRBV18 | ASSQTTRGLGNEKLF
many | TRBJ1-5 | TRBV28 | ASRPAGGGQPQH
many | TRBJ2-7 | TRBV6-1 | ASSTDSSSYEQY
. | TRBJ1-1 | TRBV7-9 | ASSAQAGANTEAF
many | TRBJ1-5 | TRBV2 | ASSTGGAPGQPQH
many | TRBJ1-1 | TRBV2 | ASEVIGGGTEAF
. | TRBJ2-5 | TRBV15 | ATSWGLERPETQY
. | TRBJ2-2 | TRBV7-9 | ASSLLDTGELF
few | TRBJ1-5 | TRBV10-1 | ASSGHRAYSNQPQH
. | TRBJ2-7 | TRBV7-9 | ASSPSGGGPYEQY
many | TRBJ1-6 | TRBV28 | ASSPPGTKPPLH
few | TRBJ2-1 | TRBV28 | ASSLWGGANNEQF
many | TRBJ2-2 | TRBV28 | ASSFSLTGRNTGELF
. | TRBJ2-7 | TRBV6-2/TRBV6-3 | ASSSHRTAYYEQY
. | TRBJ2-7 | TRBV29-1 | SVPTDPGEQY
many | TRBJ2-5 | TRBV20-1 | SAIGAKKETQY
few | TRBJ2-4 | TRBV11-2 | ANSLELPGLIAKNIQY
few | TRBJ1-1 | TRBV6-5 | ASSYSLSNTEAF